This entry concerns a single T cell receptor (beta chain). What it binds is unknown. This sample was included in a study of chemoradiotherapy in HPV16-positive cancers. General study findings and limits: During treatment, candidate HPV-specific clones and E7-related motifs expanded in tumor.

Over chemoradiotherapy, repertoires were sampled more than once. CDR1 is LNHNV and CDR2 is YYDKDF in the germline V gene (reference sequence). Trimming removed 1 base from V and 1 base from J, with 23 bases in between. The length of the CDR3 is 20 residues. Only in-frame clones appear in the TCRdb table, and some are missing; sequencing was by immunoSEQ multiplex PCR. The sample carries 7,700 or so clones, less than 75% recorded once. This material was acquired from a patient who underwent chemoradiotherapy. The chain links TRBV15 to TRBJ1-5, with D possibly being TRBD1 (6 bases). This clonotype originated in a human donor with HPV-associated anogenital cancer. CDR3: CATSRGLRPTDRLSNQPQHF. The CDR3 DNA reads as TGTGCCACCAGCAGAGGTCTCCGTCCGACAGACAGGTTGAGCAATCAGCCCCAGCATTTT.